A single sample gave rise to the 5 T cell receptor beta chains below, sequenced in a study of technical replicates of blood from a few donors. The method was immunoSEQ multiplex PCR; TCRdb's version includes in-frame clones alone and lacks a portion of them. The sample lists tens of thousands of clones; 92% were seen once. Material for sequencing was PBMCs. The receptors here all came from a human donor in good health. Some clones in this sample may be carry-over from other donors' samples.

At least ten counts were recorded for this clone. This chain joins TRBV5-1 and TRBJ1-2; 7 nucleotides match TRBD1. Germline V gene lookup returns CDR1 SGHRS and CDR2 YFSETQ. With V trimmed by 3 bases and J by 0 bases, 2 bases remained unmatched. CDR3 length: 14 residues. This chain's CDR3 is CASSWDSSNYGYTF. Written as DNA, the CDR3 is TGCGCCAGCAGCTGGGACAGCTCTAACTATGGCTACACCTTC.

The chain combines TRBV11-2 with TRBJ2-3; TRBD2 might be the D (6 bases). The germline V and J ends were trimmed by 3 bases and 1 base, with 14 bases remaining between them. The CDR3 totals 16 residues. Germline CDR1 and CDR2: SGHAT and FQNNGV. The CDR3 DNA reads TGTGCCAGCAGCTTTCCCGGCGGACTACGCACAGATACGCAGTATTTT. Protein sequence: CASSFPGGLRTDTQYF.

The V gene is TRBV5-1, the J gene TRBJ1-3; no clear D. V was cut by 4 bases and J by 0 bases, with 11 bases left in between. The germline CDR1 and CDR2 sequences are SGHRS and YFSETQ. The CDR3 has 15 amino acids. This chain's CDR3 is CASSEGLNSGNTIYF. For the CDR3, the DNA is TGCGCCAGCAGCGAAGGACTAAACTCTGGAAACACCATATATTTT.

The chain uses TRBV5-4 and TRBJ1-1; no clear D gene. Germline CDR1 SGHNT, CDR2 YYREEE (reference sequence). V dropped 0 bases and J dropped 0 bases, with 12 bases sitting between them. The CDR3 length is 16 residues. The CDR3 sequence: CASSLAGRVVNTEAFF. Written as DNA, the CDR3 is TGTGCCAGCAGCTTGGCTGGGAGGGTGGTGAACACTGAAGCTTTCTTT.

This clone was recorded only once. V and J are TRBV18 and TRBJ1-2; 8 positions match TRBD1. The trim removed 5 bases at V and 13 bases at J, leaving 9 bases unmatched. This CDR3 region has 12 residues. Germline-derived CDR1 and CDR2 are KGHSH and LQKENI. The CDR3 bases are TGTGCCAGCTCATCGGACAGGGCTCAAAGCACCTTC. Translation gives CASSSDRAQSTF.